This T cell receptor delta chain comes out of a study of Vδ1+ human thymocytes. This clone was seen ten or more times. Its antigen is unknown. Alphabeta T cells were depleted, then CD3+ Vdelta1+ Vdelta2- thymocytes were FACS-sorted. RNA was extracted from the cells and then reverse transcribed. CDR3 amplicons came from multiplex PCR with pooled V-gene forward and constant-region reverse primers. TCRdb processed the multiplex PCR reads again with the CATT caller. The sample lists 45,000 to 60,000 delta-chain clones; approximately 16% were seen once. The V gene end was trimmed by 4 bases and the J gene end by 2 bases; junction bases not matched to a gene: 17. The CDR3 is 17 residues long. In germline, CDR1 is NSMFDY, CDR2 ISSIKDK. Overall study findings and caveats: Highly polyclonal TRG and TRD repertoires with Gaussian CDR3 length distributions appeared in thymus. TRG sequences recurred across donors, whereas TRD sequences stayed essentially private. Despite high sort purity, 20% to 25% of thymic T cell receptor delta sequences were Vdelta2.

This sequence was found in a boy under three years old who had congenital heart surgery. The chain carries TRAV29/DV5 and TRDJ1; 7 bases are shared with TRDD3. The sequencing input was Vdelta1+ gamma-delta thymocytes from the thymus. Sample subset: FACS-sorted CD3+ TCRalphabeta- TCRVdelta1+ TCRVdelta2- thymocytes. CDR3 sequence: CAAGPYWGVLGTDKLIF. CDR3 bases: TGTGCAGCAGGGCCCTACTGGGGAGTACTGGGTACCGATAAACTCATCTTT.